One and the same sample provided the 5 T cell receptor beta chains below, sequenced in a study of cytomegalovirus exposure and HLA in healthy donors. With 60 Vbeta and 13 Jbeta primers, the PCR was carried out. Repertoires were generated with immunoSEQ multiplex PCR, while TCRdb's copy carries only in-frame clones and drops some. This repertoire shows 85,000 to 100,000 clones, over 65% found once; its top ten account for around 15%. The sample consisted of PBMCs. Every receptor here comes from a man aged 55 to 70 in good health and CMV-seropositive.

CDR3 in DNA: TGCGCCAGCAGCTTTGGGCCCAACTCCTACGAGCAGTACTTC. As protein: CASSFGPNSYEQYF. The chain carries TRBV5-1 and TRBJ2-7; no definite D call. The germline V and J ends were trimmed by 2 bases and 0 bases, with 9 bases remaining between them. The CDR3 is 14 amino acids. Germline CDR1 and CDR2: SGHRS and YFSETQ.

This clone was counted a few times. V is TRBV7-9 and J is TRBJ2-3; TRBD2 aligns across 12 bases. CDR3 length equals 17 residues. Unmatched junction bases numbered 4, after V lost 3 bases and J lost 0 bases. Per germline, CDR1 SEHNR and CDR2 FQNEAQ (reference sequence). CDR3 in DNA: TGTGCCAGCAGCTTCGGACTAGCGGGGCCCAGCACAGATACGCAGTATTTT. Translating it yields CASSFGLAGPSTDTQYF.

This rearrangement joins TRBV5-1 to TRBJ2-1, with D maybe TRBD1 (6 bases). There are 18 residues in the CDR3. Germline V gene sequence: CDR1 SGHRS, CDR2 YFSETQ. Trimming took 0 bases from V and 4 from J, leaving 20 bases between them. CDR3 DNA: TGCGCCAGCAGCTTGGTGGATATAAGACAGGCCCGTTACAATGAGCAGTTCTTC. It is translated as CASSLVDIRQARYNEQFF.

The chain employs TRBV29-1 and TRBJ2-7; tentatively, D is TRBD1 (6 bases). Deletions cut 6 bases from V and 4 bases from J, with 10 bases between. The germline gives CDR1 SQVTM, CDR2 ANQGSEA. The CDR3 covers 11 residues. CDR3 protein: CSVRTGYEQYF. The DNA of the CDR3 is TGCAGCGTCCGCACAGGGTACGAGCAGTACTTC.

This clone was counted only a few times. The CDR3 sequence is CASSVLLGASTEAFF. As DNA, the CDR3 is TGTGCCAGCAGCGTCCTGCTGGGGGCATCCACTGAAGCTTTCTTT. This chain links TRBV5-4 with TRBJ1-1, with D perhaps TRBD1 (6 bases). The CDR3 runs to 15 residues. Germline CDR1 reads SGHNT; CDR2 reads YYREEE (reference sequence). V shed 4 bases and J shed 4 bases, with 17 bases lying between them.